This T cell receptor (beta chain) was captured in a study of T cell responses to AZD1222 COVID-19 vaccine. Method: immunoSEQ multiplex PCR; TCRdb's copy keeps in-frame clones and lacks some. This listing includes 150,000 or so clones. CDR1 and CDR2 from the germline V gene are SQVTM and ANQGSEA. V lost 7 bases and J lost 5; bases outside the gene matches: 18. This CDR3 has 16 amino acids. This clonotype originated in an adult in good health. What was sequenced was peripheral blood. This chain connects TRBV29-1 to TRBJ2-5, with 8 bases aligning to TRBD2. Written as DNA, the CDR3 is TGCAGCGCCGATCCGGGGGGGTCCGACTCCGGGGAGACCCAGTACTTC. This codes for CSADPGGSDSGETQYF.